These 2 T cell receptor beta chains were sequenced from one sample in a study of blood T cell repertoires in COVID-19. Generated by immunoSEQ multiplex PCR, the TCRdb table keeps only in-frame clones and is missing some. Of roughly 210,000 clones in the sample, under 90% are singletons; the top ten hold roughly 10%. Sequenced input: peripheral blood. The receptor set was obtained from a woman over 75 with COVID-19, enrolled during active disease.

The count of this clone is one. This chain joins TRBV7-3 and TRBJ1-1; D is ambiguous. This CDR3 is 14 amino acids long. Trimming pared 6 bases from V and 3 bases from J, leaving 14 bases between. The V gene's germline CDR1 is SGHTA and CDR2 FQGTGA. This CDR3 reads CASREGGGYTEAFF. The DNA for the CDR3 is TGTGCCAGCAGGGAGGGTGGCGGGTACACTGAAGCTTTCTTT.

The chain links TRBV5-4 to TRBJ2-3; D is unclear. CDR1 and CDR2 from the germline V gene are SGHNT and YYREEE (reference sequence). This CDR3 is 13 amino acids long. The V end was cut by 4 bases, the J end by 5 bases, with 11 bases between. The CDR3 reads CASSPALRDTQYF. CDR3 DNA sequence: TGTGCCAGCAGCCCTGCTCTAAGAGATACGCAGTATTTT. Together with reference TRBV5-4 and TRBJ2-3, the CDR3 gives the full variable domain: ETGVTQSPTHLIKTRGQQVTLRCSSQSGHNTVSWYQQALGQGPQFIFQYYREEENGRGNFPPRFSGLQFPNYSSELNVNALELDDSALYLCASSPALRDTQYFGPGTRLTVL.